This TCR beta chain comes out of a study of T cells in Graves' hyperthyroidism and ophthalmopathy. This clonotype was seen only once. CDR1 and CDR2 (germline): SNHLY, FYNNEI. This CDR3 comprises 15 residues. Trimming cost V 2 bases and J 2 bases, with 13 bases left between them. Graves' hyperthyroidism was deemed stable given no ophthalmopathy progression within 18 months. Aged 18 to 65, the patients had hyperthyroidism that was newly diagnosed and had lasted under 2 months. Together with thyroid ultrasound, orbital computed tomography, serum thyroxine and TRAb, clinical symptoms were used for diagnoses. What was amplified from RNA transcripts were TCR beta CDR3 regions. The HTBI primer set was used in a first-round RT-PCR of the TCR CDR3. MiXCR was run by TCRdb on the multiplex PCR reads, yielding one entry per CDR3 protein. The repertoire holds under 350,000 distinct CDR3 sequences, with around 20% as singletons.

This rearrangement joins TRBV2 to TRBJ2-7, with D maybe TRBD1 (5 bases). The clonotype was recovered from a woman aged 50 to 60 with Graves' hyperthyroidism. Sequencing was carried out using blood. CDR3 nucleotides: TGTGCCAGCAGTGAAAGGCAGGGTCTTACCTACGAGCAGTACTTC. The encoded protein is CASSERQGLTYEQYF.